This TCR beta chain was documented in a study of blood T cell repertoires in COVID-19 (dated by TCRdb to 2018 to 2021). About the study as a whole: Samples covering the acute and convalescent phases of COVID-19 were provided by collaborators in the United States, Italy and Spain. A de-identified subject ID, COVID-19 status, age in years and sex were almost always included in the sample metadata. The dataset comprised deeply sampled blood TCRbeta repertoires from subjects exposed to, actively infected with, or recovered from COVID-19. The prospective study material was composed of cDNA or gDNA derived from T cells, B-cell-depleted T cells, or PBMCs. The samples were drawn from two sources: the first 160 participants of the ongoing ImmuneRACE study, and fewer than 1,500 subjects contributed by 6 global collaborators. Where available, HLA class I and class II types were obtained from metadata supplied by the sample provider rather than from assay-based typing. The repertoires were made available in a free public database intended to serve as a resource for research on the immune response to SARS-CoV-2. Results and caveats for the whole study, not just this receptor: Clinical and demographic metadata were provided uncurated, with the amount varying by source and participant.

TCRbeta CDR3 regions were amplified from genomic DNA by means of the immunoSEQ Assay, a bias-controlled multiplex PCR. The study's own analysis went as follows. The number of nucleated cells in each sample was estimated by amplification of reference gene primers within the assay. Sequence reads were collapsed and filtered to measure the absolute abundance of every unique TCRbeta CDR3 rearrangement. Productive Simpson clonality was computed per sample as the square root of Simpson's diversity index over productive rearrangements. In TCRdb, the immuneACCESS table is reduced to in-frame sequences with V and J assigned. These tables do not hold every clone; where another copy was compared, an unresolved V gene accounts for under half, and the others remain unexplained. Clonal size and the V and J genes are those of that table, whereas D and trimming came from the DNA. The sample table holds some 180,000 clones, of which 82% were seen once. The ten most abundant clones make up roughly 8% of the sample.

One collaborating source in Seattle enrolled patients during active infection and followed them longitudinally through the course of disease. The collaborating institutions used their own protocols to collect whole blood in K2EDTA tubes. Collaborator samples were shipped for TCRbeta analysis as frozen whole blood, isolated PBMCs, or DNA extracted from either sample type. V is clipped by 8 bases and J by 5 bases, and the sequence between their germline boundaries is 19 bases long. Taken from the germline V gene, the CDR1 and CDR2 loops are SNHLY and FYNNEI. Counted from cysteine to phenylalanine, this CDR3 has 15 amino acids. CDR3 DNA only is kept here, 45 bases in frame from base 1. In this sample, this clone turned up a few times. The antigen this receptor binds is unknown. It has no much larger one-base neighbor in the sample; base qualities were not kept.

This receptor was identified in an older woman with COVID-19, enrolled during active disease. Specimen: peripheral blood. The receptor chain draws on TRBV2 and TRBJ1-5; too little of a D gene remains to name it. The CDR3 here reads CASAYAGRSDQPQHF. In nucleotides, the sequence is TGTGCCAGCGCCTACGCGGGGAGGAGTGATCAGCCCCAGCATTTT.